The sequence of this T cell receptor (beta chain) was determined in a study of regulatory T cells in long-lasting Graves disease (dated by TCRdb to about 2021). The study in broad terms: Newly diagnosed Graves' disease patients had taken antithyroid drugs for less than 3 months. Patients with persistent Graves' disease were compared with patients with newly diagnosed Graves' disease using TCR sequencing and RNA sequencing of peripheral blood. The study took place in China and was registered as a clinical trial. A total of about 33 samples underwent TCR sequencing, from around 13 patients with persistent Graves' disease and 20 or so patients with newly diagnosed Graves' disease. Study-level results and caveats: Only the TCR beta chain was sequenced and analyzed. Compared with newly diagnosed patients, patients with persistent Graves' disease had lower TCR Shannon entropy and fewer highly expanded clones, which suggests clonal expansion. Persistent disease showed preferential use of TRBV28, TRBJ1-2 and TRBJ2-5, whereas newly diagnosed disease favored TRBV20-1 and TRBJ2-1. The authors noted that the small sample size was a limitation that may lower accuracy. Peripheral blood alone was examined, since thyroid tissue, which constituted the primary lesion, could not be accessed. More public clonotypes were shared among persistent patients (around 3,000) than among newly diagnosed patients (approximately 1,000).

This clonotype was recorded a few times. Its target antigen remains unknown. Base qualities were left out, and no much larger clone turns up one base away. Libraries came from multiplex PCR. Sequenced on an Illumina HiSeq 4000. CDR3 regions were amplified by Arm-PCR with iRepertoire HTBI primers to construct TCR beta libraries. Before sequencing, the PCR products underwent gel purification. The source study handled its data this way. Gene usage analysis of CDR3 amino acid clonotypes relied on the 60 or so TRBV and over 13 TRBJ segments identified across samples. Filtered high-quality paired reads were merged into contigs using COPE and FqMerger. BLAST was used to align contigs to the IMGT TRBV, TRBD and TRBJ reference genes, and CDR3 was defined following IMGT. Any clonotype with a frequency above 0.1% was classified as a highly expanded clone. Shannon entropy served as the measure of repertoire diversity, while the Gini coefficient captured V-J evenness. Clonotypes shared by more than one individual were considered public. Using fastp at Q25 and MiXCR, TCRdb reprocessed the public reads and kept productive beta chains. Rows are combined by CDR3 protein, so each entry shows the most common genes and DNA. The V and J calls were determined by TCRdb, not by the authors. The sample records 300,000 to 450,000 distinct CDR3 sequences, around 16% of which are singletons. The ten largest account for about a fifth of the sample.

The V and J ends are trimmed by 0 bases and 0 bases, leaving 15 bases between them. The CDR3 numbers 18 residues from cysteine through phenylalanine. The kept DNA is CDR3 alone, 54 bases in frame from the first base. The germline V gene (reference sequence) provides CDR1 LNHNV and CDR2 YYDKDF. The sample's time point, from its label and the paper: newly diagnosed GD, antithyroid drugs for less than 3 months. RNA was extracted from PBMCs in TRIzol for both TCR sequencing and RNA sequencing. The diagnosis of Graves' disease followed American Thyroid Association guidelines. Recruitment of patients was carried out at an endocrinology department in Xi'an, China. Each patient gave 7 to 9.5 milliliters of peripheral blood, collected in an EDTA anticoagulant tube. PBMCs were isolated by Ficoll Paque Plus density gradient separation without further T cell sorting. RNA quality was checked with an Agilent 2100 Bioanalyzer and agarose gel, and concentration with a NanoDrop 2000.

Specimen: peripheral blood mononuclear cells (PBMCs), collected at new diagnosis, from a patient treated with antithyroid drugs. This sequence uses TRBV15 and TRBJ1-5; the D segment could be TRBD1, given 5 matching bases. This clonotype was sampled from a female donor with Graves disease. For the CDR3, the sequence is CATSRDKRGNYSNQPQHF. DNA sequence: TGTGCCACCAGCAGAGATAAACGGGGCAACTATAGCAATCAGCCCCAGCATTTT. The variable domain in full, with residues beyond the CDR3 obtained from the reference TRBV15 and TRBJ1-5 genes, is DAMVIQNPRYQVTQFGKPVTLSCSQTLNHNVMYWYQQKSSQAPKLLFHYYDKDFNNEADTPDNFQSRRPNTSFCFLDIRSPGLGDTAMYLCATSRDKRGNYSNQPQHFGDGTRLSIL.